The 19 T cell receptor beta chains given below trace back to one sample, sequenced in a study of tumor and adjacent non-tumor tissue in lung cancer. RNA was extracted from bulk tissue without any cell sorting. More than 3 cm separated this lung sample from the edge of the tumor. A modified ARM-PCR protocol with three rounds of nested PCR amplified TCRbeta. From the multiplex PCR reads, TCRdb called clonotypes with MiXCR, one entry per CDR3 protein. The sample includes some 100,000 distinct CDR3 sequences, 50% to 70% of them seen just once. What was sequenced was distant non-tumor lung tissue. The receptors stem from a young man with non-small cell lung cancer.

This clonotype turned up a few times. One junction end does not reproduce the germline sequence, and a read error may be involved. The rearrangement joins TRBV12-3 or TRBV12-4 to TRBJ2-7; D is ambiguous. The length of the CDR3 is 12 residues. The CDR3 spells CASSLGTYEEYF. CDR3 coding DNA: TGTGCCAGCAGTTTAGGGACCTACGAGGAGTACTTC.

This clonotype has only a few counts. This clone may be a read error of a much larger clone one base away. As DNA, the CDR3 is TGCAGTGCTAGAGGGGACATTCATACTAACACAGATACGCAGTATTTT. It is translated as CSARGDIHTNTDTQYF. The chain recombines TRBV20-1 with TRBJ2-3, with D possibly being TRBD1 (6 bases). Trimming shortened V by 1 base and J by 2 bases, and 16 bases separated the two germline ends. The germline gives CDR1 DFQATT, CDR2 SNEGSKA (reference sequence). The CDR3 has 16 residues.

Note on this clonotype: Just one base apart from a much larger clone, this may be a read error. This rearrangement joins TRBV4-3 to TRBJ2-1; tentatively, D is TRBD2 (7 bases). Germline V gene sequence: CDR1 LGHNA, CDR2 YSLEER. The CDR3 runs 17 residues. CDR3 protein: CVSSPRGRGSSYNEQFF. In DNA, the CDR3 is TGCGTCAGCAGCCCAAGAGGGAGGGGGAGCTCCTACAATGAGCAGTTCTTC.

Worth noting for this clonotype: Here the CDR3 omits its conserved ending phenylalanine or tryptophan, so a read error is the likely source. Because the CDR3's place on the DNA is in doubt, the DNA is left out and the CDR3 is given as listed by TCRdb. CDR3 in amino acids: CSAYRDGYDEQLS. The chain combines TRBV29-1 with TRBJ2-1; the tabulated D call, TRBD1, remains unverified against the DNA. Termini included, the CDR3 measures 13 amino acids. Germline CDR1 and CDR2: SQVTM and ANQGSEA.

On this clonotype itself: Germline and junction disagree at one end, which may indicate a read error. This chain joins TRBV12-3 or TRBV12-4 and TRBJ2-7; D could derive from TRBD1 or TRBD2 (5 bases each). The CDR3 consists of 14 residues. Here the CDR3 DNA reads TGTGCCAGCAGTTTGGGGCTGCCCCCCGACGAGCGGTACTTT. This codes for CASSLGLPPDERYF.

Comments on this clonotype: One base away lies a much larger clone, so this may be a sequencing read error. The conserved final phenylalanine or tryptophan is absent from the CDR3, which likely points to a read error. The chain carries TRBV6-5 and TRBJ1-2; unclear D gene. Germline CDR1 and CDR2: MNHEY and SVGAGI. V shed 0 bases and J shed 6 bases, with 8 bases lying between them. The CDR3 has 13 residues. The CDR3 bases are TGTGCCAGCAGTTACTCAGGGATTCATGGCTACACCCTC. Its protein is CASSYSGIHGYTL.

Notes on this clonotype: This may arise from a read error, as a much more abundant clone is one base away. Given the absence of the conserved phenylalanine or tryptophan at the CDR3 end, a read error is likely. The rearrangement links TRBV6-2 or TRBV6-3 to TRBJ1-4; D is perhaps TRBD1 (5 bases). Trimming took off 5 bases at V and 7 bases at J, with 20 bases between the two ends. CDR3 length equals 16 residues. Germline loops: CDR1 MNHEY, CDR2 SVGEGT. CDR3 nucleotides: TGTGCCAGCAGTCCCGGTCGACAGTCTTACGGTGAAAAACTGTTTTTA. Encoded protein: CASSPGRQSYGEKLFL.

As to this clonotype: One base away lies a much larger clone, so this may be a sequencing read error. V and J are TRBV5-6 and TRBJ2-5; D remains ambiguous. Germline CDR1 and CDR2: SGHDT and YYEEEE. There are 14 residues in the CDR3. The DNA for the CDR3 is TGTGTCAGCAGCTTGGGCAGCCGGATGGAGACCCAGTACTTC. The encoded protein is CVSSLGSRMETQYF.

In regard to this clonotype: The junction does not match germline at one end; this may be a read error. The J gene is TRBJ2-1, the V gene TRBV7-9, with D possibly being TRBD1 (6 bases). CDR1 SEHNR and CDR2 FQNEAQ come from the germline V gene (reference sequence). This CDR3 has 12 residues. This CDR3 is CASNLSRGEQFF. CDR3 nucleotide sequence: TGTGCCAGCAACTTATCCAGGGGTGAGCAGTTCTTC.

This clonotype was found many times. J is TRBJ1-3 and V is TRBV12-3 or TRBV12-4; no firm D call. This CDR3 contains 13 residues. With 6 bases removed from V and 0 bases from J, the gap between germline ends came to 6 bases. CDR3 coding DNA: TGTGCCAGCAGCTTTAGCTCTGGAAACACCATATATTTT. The encoded protein is CASSFSSGNTIYF.

As to this clonotype: One end of the junction fails to match germline, which may point to a read error. The chain recombines TRBV11-2 with TRBJ1-6, with D possibly matching TRBD1 (5 bases). CDR1 SGHAT and CDR2 FQNNGV come from the germline V gene. CDR3 size: 15 residues. The CDR3 here is CVSSLVGDSYLHIHF. CDR3 sequence (DNA): TGTGTCAGCAGCTTAGTGGGCGACAGCTATTTACACATTCACTTT.

Concerning this clonotype: One end of the junction varies from germline; a read error may be responsible. The chain carries TRBV10-2 and TRBJ2-3, with D perhaps TRBD2 (6 bases). The CDR3 is 15 amino acids. Germline CDR1 reads WSHSY; CDR2 reads SAAADI. The CDR3 sequence is CASSGVAALTDTKHF. CDR3 nucleotide sequence: TGCGCCAGTAGTGGGGTAGCGGCCCTCACAGATACGAAGCATTTT.

This clonotype has only a few counts. The rearrangement uses TRBV2 and TRBJ1-6; no clear D. Germline V gene lookup returns CDR1 SNHLY and CDR2 FYNNEI. V was cut by 6 bases and J by 0 bases, with 9 bases left in between. The CDR3 covers 15 residues. This CDR3 is CASSPGSSYNSPLHF. CDR3 nucleotide sequence: TGTGCCAGCAGCCCCGGGAGCTCCTATAATTCACCCCTCCACTTT.

Concerning this clonotype: One base away lies a much larger clone, so this may be a sequencing read error. The chain couples TRBV11-2 to TRBJ1-6, with D hard to call. CDR1 and CDR2 from the germline V gene are SGHAT and FQNNGV. The CDR3 consists of 16 residues. As DNA, the CDR3 is TGTACCAGCAGCTTACCCTTCGGTGCTATTAATTCAGCCCTCCACTTT. Residues: CTSSLPFGAINSALHF.

With respect to this clonotype: Germline and junction disagree at one end, which may indicate a read error. This sequence joins TRBV4-3 and TRBJ1-1, with TRBD1 identical over 9 bases. The CDR3 spans 16 residues. Germline CDR1 is LGHNA and CDR2 is YSLEER. CDR3 amino acids: CATSLGTGLANTEGFF. CDR3 coding DNA: TGCGCCACCAGCCTAGGGACAGGGTTGGCGAACACTGAAGGTTTCTTT.

About this clonotype: Likely a read error: the CDR3 ends without its conserved phenylalanine or tryptophan. The chain joins TRBV6-5 to TRBJ2-1; 9 bases fit TRBD2. The CDR3 is made up of 15 amino acids. V lost 8 bases, J lost 3 bases, and 8 bases stayed unmatched. Germline CDR1 is MNHEY and CDR2 is SVGAGI. DNA of the CDR3: TGTGCCAGCGGCCCCTCTAGCGGGGACTACAATGAGCAGTTCTTA. Translated, it gives CASGPSSGDYNEQFL.

The chain couples TRBV20-1 to TRBJ2-7; D perhaps matches TRBD1 (6 bases). Germline V gene data show CDR1 as DFQATT and CDR2 as SNEGSKA (reference sequence). This CDR3 region has 13 residues. Deletions cut 6 bases from V and 9 bases from J, with 21 bases between. The CDR3 sequence is CSALPGHHLLQYF. In DNA, the CDR3 is TGCAGTGCATTACCGGGACATCACCTCTTGCAGTACTTC.

Worth noting for this clonotype: The junction does not match germline at one end; this may be a read error. The chain links TRBV29-1 to TRBJ2-7, with 12 bases matching TRBD1. The CDR3 has 14 residues. Germline V gene data show CDR1 as SQVTM and CDR2 as ANQGSEA. CDR3 protein: CGVAVGTGGREQYF. CDR3 DNA: TGCGGCGTTGCGGTGGGGACAGGGGGCCGCGAGCAGTACTTC.

Worth noting for this clonotype: At one end, the junction sequence differs from germline, possibly due to a read error. This chain uses TRBV6-1 with TRBJ2-7; D unresolved. CDR1 and CDR2 from the germline V gene are MNHNS and SASEGT. The CDR3 length is 15 residues. The CDR3 reads CASGEWHKLPYEQYF. The CDR3 DNA is TGTGCCAGCGGTGAATGGCACAAATTACCCTACGAGCAGTACTTC.